Presented here are 23 T cell receptor beta chains from one specimen sequenced in a study of T-cell reconstitution after alpha-beta-depleted transplantation in children. Unique molecular identifiers were built into the TCRbeta library. TCRdb passed the PCR reads through MiXCR, listing each CDR3 protein once. This table has around 600,000 distinct CDR3 sequences, approximately 22% appearing once. Sequencing was performed on PBMCs, mostly from graft donor cells, taken 360 days after TCRalphabeta/CD19-depleted stem cell transplant. These receptors were taken from a boy less than two years old who had a stem cell transplant for acute myeloid leukemia, so the T cells may come from the graft donor.

This chain links TRBV20-1 with TRBJ2-7; tentatively, D is TRBD1 or TRBD2 (5 bases each). Looked up from germline, CDR1 is DFQATT and CDR2 is SNEGSKA (reference sequence). Trimming stripped 5 bases from V and 4 bases from J, with 15 bases between. The CDR3 runs 13 residues. The CDR3 sequence is CSAVRDADYEQYV. Here the CDR3 DNA reads TGCAGTGCTGTCCGGGACGCGGATTACGAGCAGTACGTC.

This clonotype came up many times. The chain couples TRBV15 to TRBJ2-3; maybe TRBD2 (5 bases). The CDR3 length is 13 residues. Germline V gives CDR1 LNHNV, CDR2 YYDKDF (reference sequence). With 8 bases removed from V and 0 bases from J, the gap between germline ends came to 9 bases. The CDR3 bases are TGTGCCACCCGAGCGGAGAGCACAGATACGCAGTATTTT. This encodes CATRAESTDTQYF.

The V gene is TRBV20-1, the J gene TRBJ2-5; 12 bases match TRBD2. Trimming at V came to 5 bases and at J to 4 bases, leaving 5 bases not matched to a gene. This CDR3 is 14 amino acids long. Germline V gene data show CDR1 as DFQATT and CDR2 as SNEGSKA (reference sequence). As DNA, the CDR3 is TGCAGTGCTCTAGCGGGGGGGCCTGTAGAGACCCAGTACTTC. It specifies CSALAGGPVETQYF.

This clonotype was detected only a few times. The V call is TRBV6-5, the J call TRBJ2-7; D might be TRBD1 (6 bases). CDR3 length equals 14 residues. V shed 1 base and J shed 4 bases, with 11 bases lying between them. Germline V CDR1 and CDR2: MNHEY, SVGAGI. The CDR3 loop reads CASSYYGTQYEQYF. CDR3 sequence (DNA): TGTGCCAGCAGTTACTACGGGACACAATACGAGCAGTACTTC.

This clonotype was counted only a few times. This sequence joins TRBV11-3 and TRBJ2-1; 7 bases are shared with TRBD2. The V and J ends lost 3 bases and 8 bases, in that order; junction bases with no gene match: 10. This CDR3 is built from 15 residues. Per germline, CDR1 SGHNT and CDR2 YENEEA. CDR3 sequence (DNA): TGTGCCAGCAGCTTGGGGAGGACTAGAGTCCATGAGCAGTTCTTC. Amino acids: CASSLGRTRVHEQFF.

This clonotype was seen repeatedly, ten times or more. The CDR3 DNA reads TGTGCCAGCAGTTACTCCCTAGCGGGGTCAGATACGCAGTATTTT. It translates to CASSYSLAGSDTQYF. This sequence joins TRBV6-5 and TRBJ2-3; TRBD2 aligns across 9 bases. Trimming removed 0 bases from V and 4 bases from J; junction bases left unmatched: 2. This CDR3 is 15 amino acids long. The germline CDR1 and CDR2 sequences are MNHEY and SVGAGI.

This clonotype was seen a handful of times. The rearrangement joins TRBV7-2 to TRBJ2-5, with D perhaps being TRBD1 or TRBD2 (5 bases each). The V gene lost 5 bases and the J gene lost 0 bases, with 10 bases spanning the gap. The CDR3 is 14 residues long. CDR1 is SGHTA and CDR2 is FQGNSA in the germline V gene. The CDR3 sequence is CASSLRDHQETQYF. The DNA of the CDR3 is TGTGCCAGCAGCCTAAGGGACCACCAAGAGACCCAGTACTTC.

This clonotype was seen many times. The CDR3, as DNA: TGCAGCGCCCTGGGGCTCCTGGCCTACAATGAGCAGTTCTTC. Residues: CSALGLLAYNEQFF. The rearrangement uses TRBV29-1 and TRBJ2-1; tentative D call: TRBD1 (5 bases). This CDR3 has 14 residues. Per germline, CDR1 SQVTM and CDR2 ANQGSEA. V was trimmed by 7 bases and J by 2 bases, leaving 15 bases between them.

This clonotype was counted only a few times. The chain recombines TRBV20-1 with TRBJ2-6; the D gene could be TRBD1 or TRBD2 (6 bases each). Germline lookup yields CDR1 DFQATT and CDR2 SNEGSKA (reference sequence). This CDR3 region has 15 residues. The V and J ends lost 4 bases and 2 bases respectively, with 12 bases between them. The CDR3 spells CSAKKGGTGANVLTF. As DNA, the CDR3 is TGCAGTGCTAAAAAGGGGGGCACTGGGGCCAACGTCCTGACTTTC.

This clonotype has a count of ten or more. The genes are TRBV20-1 and TRBJ2-5, with D perhaps matching TRBD2 (5 bases). V lost 0 bases and J 2 bases, leaving 10 bases between the germline ends. The germline V gene encodes CDR1 DFQATT and CDR2 SNEGSKA (reference sequence). CDR3 length equals 14 residues. CDR3 DNA: TGCAGTGCTAGAGAGAGCGGCTTACAAGAGACCCAGTACTTC. It codes for CSARESGLQETQYF.

In its sample, this clonotype was seen many times. This chain links TRBV20-1 with TRBJ2-5; D is perhaps TRBD2 (6 bases). Germline V CDR1 and CDR2: DFQATT, SNEGSKA (reference sequence). The CDR3 totals 15 residues. V lost 6 bases to trimming and J lost 1 base, with 18 bases between them. The CDR3 nucleotides are TGCAGTGCCAAACCCTTCTGGGGGGTCCAAGAGACCCAGTACTTC. Translating gives CSAKPFWGVQETQYF.

The genes are TRBV5-5 and TRBJ1-2, with D perhaps TRBD1 (6 bases). Germline CDR1 is SGHKS and CDR2 is YYEKEE (reference sequence). Trimming pared 2 bases from V and 8 bases from J, leaving 10 bases between. The CDR3 sequence is 12 residues long. The CDR3 reads CASSLTGKGYTF. CDR3 bases: TGTGCCAGCAGCTTAACAGGGAAGGGCTACACCTTC. The entire variable domain, with the rest obtained from reference TRBV5-5 and TRBJ1-2, is as follows: DAGVTQSPTHLIKTRGQQVTLRCSPISGHKSVSWYQQVLGQGPQFIFQYYEKEERGRGNFPDRFSARQFPNYSSELNVNALLLGDSALYLCASSLTGKGYTFGSGTRLTVV.

This clonotype was counted ten times or more. V is TRBV7-9 and J is TRBJ2-6; no clear D gene. CDR1 is SEHNR and CDR2 is FQNEAQ in the germline V gene (reference sequence). There are 15 residues in the CDR3. V lost 4 bases and J 0 bases, leaving 7 bases between the germline ends. CDR3: CASSSSSSGANVLTF. The CDR3 coding sequence is TGTGCCAGCAGCTCCTCAAGCTCTGGGGCCAACGTCCTGACTTTC.

This clonotype was counted only a few times. This chain joins TRBV6-5 and TRBJ2-3; D is unresolved. The CDR3 is 16 residues long. Germline assignment: CDR1 MNHEY and CDR2 SVGAGI. Between the trimmed V and J ends, which lost 2 bases and 2 bases, there was a span of 14 bases. CDR3 loop: CASSYGVLINTDTQYF. CDR3 bases: TGTGCCAGCAGTTACGGGGTTCTTATCAACACAGATACGCAGTATTTT.

This clonotype was seen ten or more times. The gene calls are TRBV20-1 and TRBJ2-7; 10 bases agree with TRBD1. CDR1 is DFQATT and CDR2 is SNEGSKA in the germline V gene (reference sequence). This CDR3 region has 15 residues. J gave up 2 bases and V 5 bases, and 9 bases lay outside the gene matches. The CDR3: CSAVYSGTGAYEQYF. CDR3 bases: TGCAGTGCTGTATACTCCGGGACAGGGGCCTACGAGCAGTACTTC.

This clonotype was observed many times. The CDR3 bases are TGCAGTGCCTCGACGGGGACAGGGATGCACGAGCAGTACTTC. Protein sequence: CSASTGTGMHEQYF. V gene TRBV20-1 combines with J gene TRBJ2-7, with 9 bases matching TRBD1. The V gene's germline CDR1 is DFQATT and CDR2 SNEGSKA (reference sequence). The trim removed 6 bases at V and 5 bases at J, leaving 11 bases unmatched. This CDR3 is built from 14 residues.

This clonotype showed up just a few times. V is TRBV27 and J is TRBJ2-3, with D possibly being TRBD2 (6 bases). The CDR3 is 14 residues long. Trimming pared 8 bases from V and 4 bases from J, leaving 16 bases between. Germline V gives CDR1 MNHEY, CDR2 SMNVEV (reference sequence). CDR3 sequence (DNA): TGTGCCAGCCTACCATTGGGGGACTCAGATACGCAGTATTTT. Protein sequence: CASLPLGDSDTQYF.

This clonotype was seen at least ten times. The V and J genes are TRBV20-1 and TRBJ2-1, with 7 bases lining up with TRBD1. The CDR3 is made up of 14 amino acids. Germline V CDR1 and CDR2: DFQATT, SNEGSKA (reference sequence). J gave up 10 bases and V 5 bases, and 14 bases lay outside the gene matches. The CDR3 DNA reads as TGCAGTGCTTCCTCCGGGACAGCAGCGTGGGAGCAGTTCTTC. Amino acid sequence: CSASSGTAAWEQFF.

This clonotype was recorded at least ten times. The rearrangement uses TRBV24-1 and TRBJ2-3; TRBD2 matches 8 bases. The CDR3 has 16 amino acids. Germline CDR1 and CDR2: KGHDR and SFDVKD. V shed 1 base and J 6 bases; nucleotides not matched to a gene: 8. The CDR3 DNA reads as TGTGCCACCAGTGATTTCGGACGGGGGGGCGTGGATACGCAGTATTTT. Amino acid sequence: CATSDFGRGGVDTQYF.

This chain joins TRBV6-2 or TRBV6-3 and TRBJ2-1; tentatively, D is TRBD2 (6 bases). The germline V and J ends were trimmed by 6 bases and 4 bases, with 22 bases remaining between them. This CDR3 spans 17 amino acids. CDR1 is MNHEY, CDR2 SVGEGT, per germline. This CDR3 reads CASSLDFSGFFYNEQFF. The CDR3 DNA sequence: TGTGCCAGCAGCCTAGATTTTAGCGGATTCTTTTACAATGAGCAGTTCTTC.

This clonotype was counted a few times. The V and J genes are TRBV24-1 and TRBJ2-1, with no clear D. The V gene's germline CDR1 is KGHDR and CDR2 SFDVKD. The CDR3 sequence is 14 residues long. Trimming took 4 bases from V and 6 from J, leaving 12 bases between them. In nucleotides, the CDR3 is TGTGCCACCAGTGACGGAGTACGGATCAATGAGCAGTTCTTC. The encoded protein is CATSDGVRINEQFF.

The chain combines TRBV6-1 with TRBJ2-2; tentatively, D is TRBD2 (5 bases). Germline CDR1 is MNHNS and CDR2 is SASEGT. Trimming left V 5 bases short and J 7 bases short, with 14 bases between. This CDR3 spans 14 amino acids. This CDR3 reads CASSTGPSNGELFF. The CDR3 coding sequence is TGTGCCAGCAGTACCGGGCCTAGCAACGGGGAGCTGTTTTTT.

The rearrangement links TRBV20-1 to TRBJ1-5; maybe TRBD1 (5 bases). The germline gives CDR1 DFQATT, CDR2 SNEGSKA (reference sequence). The ends were cut back, 6 bases at V and 6 bases at J, with 15 bases in the middle. The CDR3 is 13 residues long. CDR3 protein: CSANGHVGQPQHF. The CDR3 DNA follows: TGCAGTGCCAATGGACATGTCGGTCAGCCCCAGCATTTT.